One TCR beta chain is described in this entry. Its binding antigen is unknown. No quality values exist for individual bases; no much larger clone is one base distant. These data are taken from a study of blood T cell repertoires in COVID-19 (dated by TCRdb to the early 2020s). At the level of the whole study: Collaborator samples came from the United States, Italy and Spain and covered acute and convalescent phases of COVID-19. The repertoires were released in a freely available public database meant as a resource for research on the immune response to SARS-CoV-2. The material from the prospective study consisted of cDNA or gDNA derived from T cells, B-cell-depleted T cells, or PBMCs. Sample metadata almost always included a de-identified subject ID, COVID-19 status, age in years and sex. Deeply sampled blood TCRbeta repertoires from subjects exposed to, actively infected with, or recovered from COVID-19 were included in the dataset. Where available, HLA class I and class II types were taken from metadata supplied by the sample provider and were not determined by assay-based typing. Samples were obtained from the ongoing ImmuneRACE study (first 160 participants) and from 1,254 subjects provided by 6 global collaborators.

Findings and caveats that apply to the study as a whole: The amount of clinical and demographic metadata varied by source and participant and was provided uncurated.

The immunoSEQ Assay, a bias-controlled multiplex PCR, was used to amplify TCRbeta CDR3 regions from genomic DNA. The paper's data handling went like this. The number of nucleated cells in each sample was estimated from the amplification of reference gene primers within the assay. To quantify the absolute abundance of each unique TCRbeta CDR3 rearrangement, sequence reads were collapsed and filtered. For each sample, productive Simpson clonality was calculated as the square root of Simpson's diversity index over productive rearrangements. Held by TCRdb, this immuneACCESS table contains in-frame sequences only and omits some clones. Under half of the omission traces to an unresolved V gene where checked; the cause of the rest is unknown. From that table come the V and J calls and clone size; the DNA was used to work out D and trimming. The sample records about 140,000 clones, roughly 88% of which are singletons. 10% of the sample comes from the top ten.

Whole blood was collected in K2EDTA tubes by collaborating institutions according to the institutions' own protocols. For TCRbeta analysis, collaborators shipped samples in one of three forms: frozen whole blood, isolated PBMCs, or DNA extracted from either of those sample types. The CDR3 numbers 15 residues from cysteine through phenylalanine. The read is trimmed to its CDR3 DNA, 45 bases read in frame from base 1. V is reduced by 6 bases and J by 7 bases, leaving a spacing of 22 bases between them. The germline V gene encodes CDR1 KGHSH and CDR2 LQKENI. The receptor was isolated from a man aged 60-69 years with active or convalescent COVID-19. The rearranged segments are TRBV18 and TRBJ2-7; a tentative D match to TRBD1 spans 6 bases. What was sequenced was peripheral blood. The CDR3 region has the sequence CASSLSGAQAREQYF. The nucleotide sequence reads TGTGCCAGCTCGCTATCAGGGGCCCAAGCGAGGGAGCAGTACTTC.